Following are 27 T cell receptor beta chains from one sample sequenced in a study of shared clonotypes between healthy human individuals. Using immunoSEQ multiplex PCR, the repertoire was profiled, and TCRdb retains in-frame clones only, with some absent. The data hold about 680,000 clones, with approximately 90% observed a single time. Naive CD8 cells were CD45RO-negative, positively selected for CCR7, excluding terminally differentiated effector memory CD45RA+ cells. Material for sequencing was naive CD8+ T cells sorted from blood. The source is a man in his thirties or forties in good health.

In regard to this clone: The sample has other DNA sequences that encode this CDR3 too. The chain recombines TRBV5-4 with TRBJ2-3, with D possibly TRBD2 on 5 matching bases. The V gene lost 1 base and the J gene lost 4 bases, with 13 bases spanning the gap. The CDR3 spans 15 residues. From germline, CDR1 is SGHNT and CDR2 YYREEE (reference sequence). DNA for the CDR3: TGTGCCAGCAGCTTGAACCCCACCGGGGCAGATACGCAGTATTTT. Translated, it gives CASSLNPTGADTQYF.

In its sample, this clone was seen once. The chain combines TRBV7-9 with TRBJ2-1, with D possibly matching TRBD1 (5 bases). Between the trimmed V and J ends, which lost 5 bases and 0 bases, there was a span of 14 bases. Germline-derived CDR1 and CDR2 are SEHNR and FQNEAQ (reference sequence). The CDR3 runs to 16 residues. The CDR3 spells CASSPKQVSSYNEQFF. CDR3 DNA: TGTGCCAGCAGCCCAAAACAGGTTAGCTCCTACAATGAGCAGTTCTTC. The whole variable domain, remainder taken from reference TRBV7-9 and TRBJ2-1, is DTGVSQNPRHKITKRGQNVTFRCDPISEHNRLYWYRQTLGQGPEFLTYFQNEAQLEKSRLLSDRFSAERPKGSFSTLEIQRTEQGDSAMYLCASSPKQVSSYNEQFFGPGTRLTVL.

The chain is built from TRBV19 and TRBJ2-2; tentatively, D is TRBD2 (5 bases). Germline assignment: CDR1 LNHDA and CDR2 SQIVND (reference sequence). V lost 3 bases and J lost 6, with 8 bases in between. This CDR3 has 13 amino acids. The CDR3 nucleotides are TGTGCCAGTAGTATTCAGGAGGCCGGGGAGCTGTTTTTT. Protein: CASSIQEAGELFF.

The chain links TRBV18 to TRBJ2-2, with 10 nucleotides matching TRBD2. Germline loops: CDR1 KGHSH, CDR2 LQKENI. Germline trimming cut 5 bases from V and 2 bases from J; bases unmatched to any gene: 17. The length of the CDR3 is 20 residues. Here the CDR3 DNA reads TGTGCCAGCTCATCCCTAACTTTACTAGCGGGATTCACCAACACCGGGGAGCTGTTTTTT. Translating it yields CASSSLTLLAGFTNTGELFF.

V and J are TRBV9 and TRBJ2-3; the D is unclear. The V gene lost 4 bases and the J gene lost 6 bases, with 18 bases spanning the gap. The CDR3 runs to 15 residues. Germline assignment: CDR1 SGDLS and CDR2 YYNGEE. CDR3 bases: TGTGCCAGCAGCACCTACTCCGAATCTTTGGATACGCAGTATTTT. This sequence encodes CASSTYSESLDTQYF.

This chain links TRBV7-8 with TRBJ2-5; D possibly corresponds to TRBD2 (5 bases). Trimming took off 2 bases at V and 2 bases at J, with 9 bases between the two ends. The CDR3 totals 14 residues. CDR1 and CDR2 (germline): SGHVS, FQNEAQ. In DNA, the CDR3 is TGTGCCAGCAGCTTATGGGAGTTTCAAGAGACCCAGTACTTC. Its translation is CASSLWEFQETQYF. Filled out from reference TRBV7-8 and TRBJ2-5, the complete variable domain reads GAGVSQSPRYKVAKRGQDVALRCDPISGHVSLFWYQQALGQGPEFLTYFQNEAQLDKSGLPSDRFFAERPEGSVSTLKIQRTQQEDSAVYLCASSLWEFQETQYFGPGTRLLVL.

CDR3 in DNA: TGTGCCAGCAGCTCCGTCAAGGCAGCTACCCACTACGAGCAGTACTTC. This translates into CASSSVKAATHYEQYF. The V gene is TRBV7-2, the J gene TRBJ2-7; unclear D gene. CDR3 length: 16 amino acids. V was cut by 4 bases and J by 3 bases, with 19 bases left in between. Germline V gene sequence: CDR1 SGHTA, CDR2 FQGNSA.

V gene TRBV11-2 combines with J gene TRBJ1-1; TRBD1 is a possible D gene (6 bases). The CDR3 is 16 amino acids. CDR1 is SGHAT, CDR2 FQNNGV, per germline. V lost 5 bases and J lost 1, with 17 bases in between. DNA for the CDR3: TGTGCCAGCAGCGCGGGACACTTAAAGAAGAACACTGAAGCTTTCTTT. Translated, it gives CASSAGHLKKNTEAFF.

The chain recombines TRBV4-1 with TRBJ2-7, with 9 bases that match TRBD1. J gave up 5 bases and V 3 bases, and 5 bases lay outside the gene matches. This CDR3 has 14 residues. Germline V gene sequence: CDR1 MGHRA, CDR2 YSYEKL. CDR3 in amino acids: CASSHTGGVDEQYF. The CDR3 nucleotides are TGCGCCAGCAGCCACACAGGGGGCGTCGACGAGCAGTACTTC.

The CDR3 coding sequence is TGCGCCAGCAGCCAAGATTACTCGGGTTCCTACAATGAGCAGTTCTTC. Translated: CASSQDYSGSYNEQFF. The V gene is TRBV4-1, the J gene TRBJ2-1; D is unclear. This CDR3 has 16 residues. Germline V gene sequence: CDR1 MGHRA, CDR2 YSYEKL. The V gene lost 0 bases and the J gene lost 1 base, with 10 bases spanning the gap.

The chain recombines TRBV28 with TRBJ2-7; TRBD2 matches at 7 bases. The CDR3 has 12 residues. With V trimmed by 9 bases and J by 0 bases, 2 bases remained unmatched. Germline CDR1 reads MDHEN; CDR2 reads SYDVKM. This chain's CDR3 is CASREASYEQYF. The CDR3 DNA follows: TGTGCCAGTCGGGAGGCCTCCTACGAGCAGTACTTC.

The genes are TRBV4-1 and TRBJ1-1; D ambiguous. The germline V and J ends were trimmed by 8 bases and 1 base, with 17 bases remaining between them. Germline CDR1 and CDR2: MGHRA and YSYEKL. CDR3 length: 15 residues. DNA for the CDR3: TGCGCCAGCTTACCTCTAGGCCGGGAGAACACTGAAGCTTTCTTT. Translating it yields CASLPLGRENTEAFF.

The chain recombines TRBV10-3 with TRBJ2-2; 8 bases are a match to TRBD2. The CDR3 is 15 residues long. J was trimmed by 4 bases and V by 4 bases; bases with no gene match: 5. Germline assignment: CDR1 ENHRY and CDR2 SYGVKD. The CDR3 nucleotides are TGTGCCATCAGTGCTACTAGCGGCCTCACCGGGGAGCTGTTTTTT. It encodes CAISATSGLTGELFF.

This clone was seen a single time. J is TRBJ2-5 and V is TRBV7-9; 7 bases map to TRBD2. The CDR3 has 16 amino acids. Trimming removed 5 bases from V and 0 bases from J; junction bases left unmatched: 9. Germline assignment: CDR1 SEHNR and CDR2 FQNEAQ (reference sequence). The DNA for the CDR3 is TGTGCCAGCAGCCGTCGCACTAGCGACTACCAAGAGACCCAGTACTTC. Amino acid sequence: CASSRRTSDYQETQYF. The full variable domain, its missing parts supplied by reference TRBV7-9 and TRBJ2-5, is DTGVSQNPRHKITKRGQNVTFRCDPISEHNRLYWYRQTLGQGPEFLTYFQNEAQLEKSRLLSDRFSAERPKGSFSTLEIQRTEQGDSAMYLCASSRRTSDYQETQYFGPGTRLLVL.

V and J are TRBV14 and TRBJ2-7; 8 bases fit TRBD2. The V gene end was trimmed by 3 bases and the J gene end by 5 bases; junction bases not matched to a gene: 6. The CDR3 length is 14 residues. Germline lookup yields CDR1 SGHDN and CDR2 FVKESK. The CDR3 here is CASSQPAGVDEQYF. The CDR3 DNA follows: TGTGCCAGCAGCCAGCCAGCGGGAGTGGACGAGCAGTACTTC.

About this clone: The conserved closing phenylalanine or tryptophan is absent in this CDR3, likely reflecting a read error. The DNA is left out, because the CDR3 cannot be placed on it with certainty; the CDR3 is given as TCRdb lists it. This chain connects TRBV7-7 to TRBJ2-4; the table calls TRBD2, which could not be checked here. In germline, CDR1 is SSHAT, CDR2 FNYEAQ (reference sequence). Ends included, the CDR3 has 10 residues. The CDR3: CASSLASNGG.

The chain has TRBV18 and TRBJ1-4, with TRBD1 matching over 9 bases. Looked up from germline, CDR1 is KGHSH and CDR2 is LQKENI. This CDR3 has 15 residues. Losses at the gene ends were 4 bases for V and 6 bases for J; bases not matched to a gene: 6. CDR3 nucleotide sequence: TGTGCCAGCTCACAACCGGGACAGGGATATGAAAAACTGTTTTTT. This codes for CASSQPGQGYEKLFF.

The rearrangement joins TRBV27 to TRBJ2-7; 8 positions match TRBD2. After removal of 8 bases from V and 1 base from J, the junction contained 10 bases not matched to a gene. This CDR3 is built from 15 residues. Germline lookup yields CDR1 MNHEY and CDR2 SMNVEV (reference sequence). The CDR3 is CASWLAGSSSYEQYF. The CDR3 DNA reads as TGTGCCAGCTGGCTAGCGGGTTCTTCTTCCTACGAGCAGTACTTC.

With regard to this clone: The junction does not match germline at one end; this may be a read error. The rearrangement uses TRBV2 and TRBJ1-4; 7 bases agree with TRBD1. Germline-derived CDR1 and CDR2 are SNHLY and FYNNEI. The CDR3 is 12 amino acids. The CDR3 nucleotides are TGTGCCAGCAGTTTAATCGACAGGGACGGACACTTT. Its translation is CASSLIDRDGHF.

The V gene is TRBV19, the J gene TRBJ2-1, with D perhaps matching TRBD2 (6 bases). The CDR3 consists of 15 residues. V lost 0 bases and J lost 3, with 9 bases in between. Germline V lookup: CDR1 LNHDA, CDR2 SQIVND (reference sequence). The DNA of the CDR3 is TGTGCCAGTAGTATAGAGGAGGGAGGCTACAATGAGCAGTTCTTC. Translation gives CASSIEEGGYNEQFF.

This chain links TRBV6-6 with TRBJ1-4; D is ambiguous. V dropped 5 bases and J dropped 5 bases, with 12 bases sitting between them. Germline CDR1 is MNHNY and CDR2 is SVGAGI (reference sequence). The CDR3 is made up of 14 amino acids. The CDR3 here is CASSLQQRNEKLFF. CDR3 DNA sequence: TGTGCCAGCAGTCTTCAACAGCGAAATGAAAAACTGTTTTTT.

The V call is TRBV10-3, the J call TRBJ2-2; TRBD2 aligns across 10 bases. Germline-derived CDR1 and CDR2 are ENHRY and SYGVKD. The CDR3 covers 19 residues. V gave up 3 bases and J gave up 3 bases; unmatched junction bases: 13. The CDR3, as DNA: TGTGCCATCAGTGACCCTAGCGGGAGTGCATGGGGCGACACCGGGGAGCTGTTTTTT. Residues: CAISDPSGSAWGDTGELFF.

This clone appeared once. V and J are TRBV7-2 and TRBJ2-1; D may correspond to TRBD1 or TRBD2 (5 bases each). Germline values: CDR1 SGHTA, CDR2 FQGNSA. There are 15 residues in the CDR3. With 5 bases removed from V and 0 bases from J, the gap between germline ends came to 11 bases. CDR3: CASSRYGGSYNEQFF. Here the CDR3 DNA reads TGTGCCAGCAGCCGATATGGGGGCTCCTACAATGAGCAGTTCTTC.

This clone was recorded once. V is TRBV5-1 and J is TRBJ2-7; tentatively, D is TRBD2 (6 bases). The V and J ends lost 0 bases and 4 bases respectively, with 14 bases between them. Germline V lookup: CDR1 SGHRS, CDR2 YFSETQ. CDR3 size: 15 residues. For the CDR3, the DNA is TGCGCCAGCAGCTTGGCCGGGGGAACAAGGTACGAGCAGTACTTC. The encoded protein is CASSLAGGTRYEQYF.

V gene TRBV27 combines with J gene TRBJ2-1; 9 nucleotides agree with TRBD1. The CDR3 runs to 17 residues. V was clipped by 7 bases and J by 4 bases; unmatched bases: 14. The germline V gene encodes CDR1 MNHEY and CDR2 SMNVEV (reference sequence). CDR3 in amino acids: CASIPVTGQGKYNEQFF. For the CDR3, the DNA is TGTGCCAGCATCCCCGTTACCGGACAGGGGAAATACAATGAGCAGTTCTTC.

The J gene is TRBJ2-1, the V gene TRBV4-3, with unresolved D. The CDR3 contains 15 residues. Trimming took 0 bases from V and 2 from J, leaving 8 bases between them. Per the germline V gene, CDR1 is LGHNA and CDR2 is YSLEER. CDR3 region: CASSQDRSPYNEQFF. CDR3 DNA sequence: TGCGCCAGCAGCCAAGACCGTAGCCCCTACAATGAGCAGTTCTTC.

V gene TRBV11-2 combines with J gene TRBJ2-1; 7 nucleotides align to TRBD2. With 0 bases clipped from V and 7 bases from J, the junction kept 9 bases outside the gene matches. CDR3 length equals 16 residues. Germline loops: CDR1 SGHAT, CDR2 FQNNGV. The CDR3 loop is CASSLEVQGGRNEQFF. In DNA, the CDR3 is TGTGCCAGCAGCTTAGAGGTCCAAGGCGGGAGAAATGAGCAGTTCTTC.